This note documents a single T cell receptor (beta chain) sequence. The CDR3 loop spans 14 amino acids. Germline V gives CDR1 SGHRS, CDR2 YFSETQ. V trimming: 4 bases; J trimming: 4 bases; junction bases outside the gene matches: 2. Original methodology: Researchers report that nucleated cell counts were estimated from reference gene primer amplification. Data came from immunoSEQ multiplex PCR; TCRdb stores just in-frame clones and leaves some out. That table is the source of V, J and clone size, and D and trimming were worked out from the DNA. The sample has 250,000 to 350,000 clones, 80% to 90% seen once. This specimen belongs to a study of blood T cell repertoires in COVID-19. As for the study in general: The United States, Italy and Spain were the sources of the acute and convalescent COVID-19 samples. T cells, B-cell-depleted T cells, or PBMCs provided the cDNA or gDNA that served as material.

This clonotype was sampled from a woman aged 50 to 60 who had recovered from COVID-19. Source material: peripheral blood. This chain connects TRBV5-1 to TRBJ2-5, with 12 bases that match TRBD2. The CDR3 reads CASSEGLAGETQYF. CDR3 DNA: TGCGCCAGCAGCGAGGGACTAGCGGGAGAGACCCAGTACTTC.